The TCR beta chain under discussion was sequenced for a study of PD-L1 blockade in urothelial cancer. Across the study: After treatment start, blood was analyzed at 3 weeks (second dose) and at 6 weeks.

Repertoires were generated with immunoSEQ multiplex PCR, while TCRdb's copy carries only in-frame clones and drops some. The sample lists around 100,000 clones, about nine tenths occurring once. CDR1 and CDR2 (germline): SNHLY, FYNNEI. Trimming removed 2 bases from V and 8 bases from J, with 14 bases in between. This CDR3 is built from 14 residues. Time point defined: pretreatment peripheral blood. Patients had urothelial carcinoma that was locally advanced or metastatic. Sequencing was performed on PBMCs, taken around atezolizumab (anti-PD-L1) treatment. The clonotype originates from a man in his 60s with urothelial cancer. The V and J genes are TRBV2 and TRBJ2-3; D perhaps matches TRBD1 (8 bases). The CDR3 DNA reads as TGTGCCAGCAGTGAAAACAGGGGGGGCGGTACGCAGTATTTT. Its protein is CASSENRGGGTQYF.